These 8 T cell receptor beta chains share one sample of origin, sequenced in a study of graft-versus-host responses after intestinal transplantation (dated by TCRdb to the early 2020s). Library preparation employed the immunoSEQ multiplex PCR assay. Imported from immuneACCESS, the table was reduced by TCRdb to in-frame sequences with V and J called. These copies leave out some clones; in studies compared against another copy, an unresolved V gene accounts for under half, and the cause of the remainder is not known. This sample gives some 93,000 clones in total; around 90% of them show up just once. The ten largest clonotypes hold over 0.4% of the sample. No antigen has been identified for these receptors. Interpreted using the paper, the time point label stands for: cells obtained before transplantation from donor or recipient. The source material was unstimulated CD8+ T cells sorted from spleen or lymph node cells, sampled before intestinal transplant. These receptors were taken from a human donor who received an intestinal transplant.

V usage is TRBV7-2 and J usage is TRBJ2-7, with 11 bases lining up with TRBD1. The CDR3 is 14 residues long. Germline V CDR1 and CDR2: SGHTA, FQGNSA. V shed 6 bases and J 3 bases; nucleotides not matched to a gene: 4. CDR3 bases: TGTGCCAGCAGTGCCGGGACAGGGGGCTACGAGCAGTACTTC. The encoded protein is CASSAGTGGYEQYF.

The V and J genes are TRBV5-1 and TRBJ2-2, with 11 bases fitting TRBD1. V was clipped by 7 bases and J by 10 bases; unmatched bases: 12. The germline V gene has CDR1 SGHRS and CDR2 YFSETQ. The CDR3 runs to 15 residues. CDR3 sequence: CASELGTGGISELFF. In DNA, the CDR3 is TGCGCCAGCGAACTCGGGACAGGGGGTATTTCGGAGCTGTTTTTT. Together with reference TRBV5-1 and TRBJ2-2, the CDR3 gives the full variable domain: KAGVTQTPRYLIKTRGQQVTLSCSPISGHRSVSWYQQTPGQGLQFLFEYFSETQRNKGNFPGRFSGRQFSNSRSEMNVSTLELGDSALYLCASELGTGGISELFFGEGSRLTVL.

This rearrangement joins TRBV19 to TRBJ1-1, with D perhaps TRBD1 (5 bases). The V gene's germline CDR1 is LNHDA and CDR2 SQIVND (reference sequence). The germline V and J ends were trimmed by 1 base and 1 base, with 10 bases remaining between them. The CDR3 length is 15 residues. CDR3 coding DNA: TGTGCCAGTAGTATAGTCCCAGGGCCGAACACTGAAGCTTTCTTT. Translating it yields CASSIVPGPNTEAFF.

V and J are TRBV5-4 and TRBJ2-2; 10 positions match TRBD2. V shed 3 bases and J 5 bases; nucleotides not matched to a gene: 7. The CDR3 is 16 residues long. Per the germline V gene, CDR1 is SGHNT and CDR2 is YYREEE (reference sequence). The CDR3, as DNA: TGTGCCAGCAGCTGGACTAGCGGAGGAGAAACCGGGGAGCTGTTTTTT. It codes for CASSWTSGGETGELFF.

This chain connects TRBV7-9 to TRBJ2-7; 8 bases fit TRBD1. The CDR3 consists of 17 residues. In germline, CDR1 is SEHNR, CDR2 FQNEAQ (reference sequence). With 5 bases clipped from V and 3 bases from J, the junction kept 15 bases outside the gene matches. CDR3 sequence (DNA): TGTGCCAGCAGCACAACGAGACCGGGACAGGCCATCTACGAGCAGTACTTC. Its translation: CASSTTRPGQAIYEQYF.

V is TRBV4-1 and J is TRBJ2-3; 8 positions agree with TRBD1. The germline CDR1 and CDR2 sequences are MGHRA and YSYEKL. CDR3 length: 16 residues. V lost 4 bases, J lost 4 bases, and 10 bases stayed unmatched. The CDR3 loop reads CASSPQPGQVADTQYF. CDR3 nucleotides: TGCGCCAGCAGCCCACAACCGGGACAGGTCGCAGATACGCAGTATTTT.

This chain uses TRBV7-9 with TRBJ2-7, with D maybe TRBD1 (6 bases). The CDR3 is made up of 14 amino acids. The V gene lost 3 bases and the J gene lost 5 bases, with 14 bases spanning the gap. CDR1 SEHNR and CDR2 FQNEAQ come from the germline V gene (reference sequence). CDR3 loop: CASSFPGVVDEQYF. The DNA of the CDR3 is TGTGCCAGCAGCTTTCCAGGGGTGGTGGACGAGCAGTACTTC. Using reference TRBV7-9 and TRBJ2-7 for the parts outside the CDR3, the full variable domain is DTGVSQNPRHKITKRGQNVTFRCDPISEHNRLYWYRQTLGQGPEFLTYFQNEAQLEKSRLLSDRFSAERPKGSFSTLEIQRTEQGDSAMYLCASSFPGVVDEQYFGPGTRLTVT.

The chain recombines TRBV2 with TRBJ1-5; 9 positions agree with TRBD1. The CDR3 contains 15 residues. V lost 4 bases to trimming and J lost 5 bases; unmatched junction nucleotides: 6. Germline CDR1 SNHLY, CDR2 FYNNEI. The CDR3 loop is CASSGDREGDQPQHF. DNA for the CDR3: TGTGCCAGCAGTGGGGACAGGGAGGGAGATCAGCCCCAGCATTTT.